This TCR beta chain originates from a study of shared clonotypes between healthy human individuals. Study-level information: The people who gave samples were a couple of women and a few men aged 18 to 49.

This CDR3 contains 14 residues. Germline CDR1 is MDHEN and CDR2 is SYDVKM. J lost 2 bases, V lost 6 bases, and 4 bases had no gene match. The healthy adult donors were HIV-negative and reported no recent acute infections or vaccinations. Nashville, Tennessee was home to all donors, each a Caucasian adult. Bulk PBMC genomic DNA spanned ten immunoSEQ deep plates. Using immunoSEQ multiplex PCR, the repertoire was profiled, and TCRdb retains in-frame clones only, with some absent. The sample consists of fewer than 600,000 clones, around 76% of them appearing once. Sequencing was carried out using PBMCs. The receptor was derived from a middle-aged woman in good health. Some clones in this sample may be carry-over from other donors' samples. The rearrangement links TRBV28 to TRBJ1-2; the match to TRBD1 covers 9 bases. This CDR3 is CASRGTGTNYGYTF. The CDR3 coding sequence is TGTGCCAGCAGAGGGACAGGGACCAACTATGGCTACACCTTC.